The 22 T cell receptor beta chains in this list originate from one sample, sequenced in a study of control samples from healthy donors and cancer patients. Measured with immunoSEQ multiplex PCR; TCRdb has only the in-frame clones, and not every one. The sample has about 40,000 clones, about 90% seen once. Source material: blood. Receptors originate from a woman between 45 and 60 years old in good health.

The V and J genes are TRBV10-1 and TRBJ2-7, with D perhaps TRBD1 or TRBD2 (5 bases each). This CDR3 is built from 17 residues. V was shortened by 4 bases and J by 5 bases, with 24 bases between the two germline ends. CDR1 and CDR2 from the germline V gene are WNHNN and SYGVQD (reference sequence). As DNA, the CDR3 is TGCGCCAGCAGTGCATTCCCCCAGGGAGACTTGGGCCACGAGCAGTACTTC. Protein: CASSAFPQGDLGHEQYF.

This clone was found once. V gene TRBV7-9 combines with J gene TRBJ1-1; D might be TRBD1 (5 bases). The V end was cut by 2 bases, the J end by 5 bases, with 12 bases between. The V gene's germline CDR1 is SEHNR and CDR2 FQNEAQ (reference sequence). There are 14 residues in the CDR3. The CDR3 DNA follows: TGTGCCAGCAGCTTACAGGGAAGGAGAACTGAAGCTTTCTTT. Protein product: CASSLQGRRTEAFF.

For this clone: The sample carries other DNA sequences with the same CDR3. This chain connects TRBV6-5 to TRBJ1-1; D call uncertain. V lost 7 bases to trimming and J lost 1 base, with 13 bases between them. The CDR3 length is 14 residues. Germline CDR1 is MNHEY and CDR2 is SVGAGI. This CDR3 is CASTIDGRNTEAFF. CDR3 bases: TGTGCCAGCACAATTGACGGCCGGAACACTGAAGCTTTCTTT.

The V call is TRBV5-6, the J call TRBJ2-7; D may be TRBD1 (6 bases). The CDR3 is 17 amino acids. V was pared by 4 bases and J by 0 bases, with 20 bases between. Germline CDR1 is SGHDT and CDR2 is YYEEEE. In DNA form, the CDR3 reads TGTGCCAGCAGCCATAACCCCGGACAGACGAGCTCCTACGAGCAGTACTTC. As protein: CASSHNPGQTSSYEQYF. The entire variable domain, with the rest obtained from reference TRBV5-6 and TRBJ2-7, is as follows: DAGVTQSPTHLIKTRGQQVTLRCSPKSGHDTVSWYQQALGQGPQFIFQYYEEEERQRGNFPDRFSGHQFPNYSSELNVNALLLGDSALYLCASSHNPGQTSSYEQYFGPGTRLTVT.

The gene calls are TRBV19 and TRBJ1-5; D is undetermined. V shed 10 bases and J shed 5 bases, with 15 bases lying between them. The CDR3 totals 13 residues. CDR1 and CDR2 (germline): LNHDA, SQIVND (reference sequence). CDR3 loop: CAIGPSRDQPQHF. CDR3 bases: TGTGCCATCGGACCATCAAGAGATCAGCCCCAGCATTTT.

The rearrangement uses TRBV29-1 and TRBJ2-5, with D hard to call. This CDR3 contains 12 residues. Trimming pared 4 bases from V and 5 bases from J, leaving 11 bases between. Germline CDR1 is SQVTM and CDR2 is ANQGSEA. CDR3 nucleotide sequence: TGCAGCGTTGGGAGTGGTCAGGAGACCCAGTACTTC. Translated: CSVGSGQETQYF.

The rearrangement joins TRBV7-2 to TRBJ1-6; D is perhaps TRBD1 (5 bases). CDR1 is SGHTA and CDR2 is FQGNSA in the germline V gene. This CDR3 is built from 15 residues. V was clipped by 2 bases and J by 9 bases, with 14 bases between them. The CDR3 reads CASSLQPGAGSPLHF. The CDR3 DNA follows: TGTGCCAGCAGCTTACAACCCGGGGCTGGTTCACCCCTCCACTTT.

The V call is TRBV7-2, the J call TRBJ2-3; 13 nucleotides match TRBD2. Germline V lookup: CDR1 SGHTA, CDR2 FQGNSA. The CDR3 is 16 amino acids. V shed 4 bases, J shed 7 bases, and the junction held 8 bases outside the gene matches. For the CDR3, the DNA is TGTGCCAGCAGCTCGGGACTAGCGGGGTTGAGGAATACGCAGTATTTT. Amino acids: CASSSGLAGLRNTQYF.

The CDR3 is CASSVDGGPNYNSPLHF. CDR3 nucleotides: TGTGCCAGCAGCGTAGATGGGGGGCCCAATTATAATTCACCCCTCCACTTT. The chain has TRBV9 and TRBJ1-6, with a possible D match to TRBD1 (6 bases). CDR1 SGDLS and CDR2 YYNGEE come from the germline V gene. CDR3 length: 17 amino acids. V lost 0 bases to trimming and J lost 4 bases, with 14 bases between them.

The rearrangement links TRBV6-5 to TRBJ2-7; D is unclear. Trimming pared 10 bases from V and 2 bases from J, leaving 18 bases between. There are 14 residues in the CDR3. Per germline, CDR1 MNHEY and CDR2 SVGAGI. The CDR3 is CAIDRTAIAYEQYF. CDR3 coding DNA: TGTGCCATCGATAGAACAGCTATAGCCTACGAGCAGTACTTC.

The chain combines TRBV14 with TRBJ1-1; 7 bases are a match to TRBD1. Unmatched junction bases numbered 11, after V lost 3 bases and J lost 10 bases. Germline CDR1 reads SGHDN; CDR2 reads FVKESK. The CDR3 runs 14 residues. The CDR3 sequence: CASSQASFRQGAFF. CDR3 in DNA: TGTGCCAGCAGCCAGGCCTCTTTCAGACAGGGAGCTTTCTTT.

The chain joins TRBV18 to TRBJ1-5, with a possible D match to TRBD1 (5 bases). The V and J ends lost 6 bases and 11 bases respectively, with 23 bases between them. The CDR3 consists of 15 residues. Germline CDR1 reads KGHSH; CDR2 reads LQKENI. The CDR3 nucleotides are TGTGCCAGCTCCGCGGGGGTGGTAATCCCCAGAGCCCAGCATTTT. It encodes CASSAGVVIPRAQHF.

The rearrangement links TRBV19 to TRBJ1-2, with 11 bases that match TRBD1. V shed 9 bases and J 0 bases; nucleotides not matched to a gene: 24. The CDR3 has 21 amino acids. Germline assignment: CDR1 LNHDA and CDR2 SQIVND (reference sequence). The CDR3 region has the DNA TGTGCCAGAACCCCGGGGGGAGCGAACCGGGACAGGGGGACAGCTAACTATGGCTACACCTTC. Residues: CARTPGGANRDRGTANYGYTF.

This clone was recorded once. This chain links TRBV28 with TRBJ2-7; unclear D gene. The CDR3 is 15 amino acids. Trimming stripped 3 bases from V and 4 bases from J, with 16 bases between. CDR1 and CDR2 from the germline V gene are MDHEN and SYDVKM. The CDR3 bases are TGTGCCAGCAGTTTTTGGGGATCTGGTCTTTACGAGCAGTACTTC. This encodes CASSFWGSGLYEQYF.

The chain is built from TRBV6-5 and TRBJ2-1; D uncertain. V lost 5 bases and J 5 bases, leaving 13 bases between the germline ends. Germline CDR1 reads MNHEY; CDR2 reads SVGAGI. This CDR3 contains 14 residues. The CDR3, as DNA: TGTGCCAGCAGTCCTAGAAGGGCCGACAATGAGCAGTTCTTC. Translation: CASSPRRADNEQFF.

This clone was seen only a few times. The chain joins TRBV7-8 to TRBJ2-2; 14 bases agree with TRBD2. The CDR3 contains 20 residues. V trimming: 6 bases; J trimming: 1 base; junction bases outside the gene matches: 13. Germline CDR1 SGHVS, CDR2 FQNEAQ. CDR3 sequence: CASRTTKGTSGGGNTGELFF. The CDR3 nucleotides read TGTGCCAGCAGAACAACAAAAGGGACTAGCGGGGGAGGGAACACCGGGGAGCTGTTTTTT.

The chain joins TRBV7-7 to TRBJ1-1; 8 nucleotides align to TRBD1. From germline, CDR1 is SSHAT and CDR2 FNYEAQ (reference sequence). The CDR3 contains 15 residues. The ends lost 5 bases at V and 1 base at J; junction bases unmatched: 6. In DNA form, the CDR3 reads TGTGCCAGCAGCCAACCGGGACAGGCGAACACTGAAGCTTTCTTT. Encoded protein: CASSQPGQANTEAFF.

The chain has TRBV6-1 and TRBJ2-7, with D possibly TRBD2 on 6 matching bases. CDR1 is MNHNS and CDR2 is SASEGT in the germline V gene. V was trimmed by 0 bases and J by 3 bases, leaving 9 bases between them. This CDR3 is built from 14 residues. This chain's CDR3 is CASSEASGDYEQYF. As DNA, the CDR3 is TGTGCCAGCAGTGAAGCGTCGGGAGACTACGAGCAGTACTTC.

The chain links TRBV7-2 to TRBJ2-2, with a weak D call TRBD1 (6 bases). Germline CDR1 reads SGHTA; CDR2 reads FQGNSA. The germline V and J ends were trimmed by 4 bases and 3 bases, with 15 bases remaining between them. The CDR3 totals 16 residues. CDR3 sequence (DNA): TGTGCCAGCAGCTCAGACTACCGGACAGACACCGGGGAGCTGTTTTTT. It encodes CASSSDYRTDTGELFF.

V usage is TRBV4-3 and J usage is TRBJ1-2; D not resolved. The germline V gene has CDR1 LGHNA and CDR2 YSLEER. The CDR3 has 14 residues. Trimming took off 5 bases at V and 5 bases at J, with 15 bases between the two ends. This chain's CDR3 is CASSLGAGQYGYTF. The CDR3 DNA sequence: TGCGCCAGCAGCTTAGGCGCTGGGCAATATGGCTACACCTTC.

The chain uses TRBV28 and TRBJ2-3; 7 positions match TRBD1. Germline V gene data show CDR1 as MDHEN and CDR2 as SYDVKM. There are 13 residues in the CDR3. Trimming cost V 7 bases and J 4 bases; bases outside gene matches: 5. As DNA, the CDR3 is TGTGCCAGCACGAAAGGGGGCGCAGATACGCAGTATTTT. Translation: CASTKGGADTQYF.

The chain has TRBV6-2 or TRBV6-3 and TRBJ1-2; 9 nucleotides agree with TRBD1. There are 15 residues in the CDR3. Germline values: CDR1 MNHEY, CDR2 SVGEGT. V dropped 4 bases and J dropped 8; count of bases not matched to a gene: 11. CDR3 in DNA: TGTGCCAGCAGTTCTCACCGGGACAGGGTCGGCGGCTACACCTTC. It encodes CASSSHRDRVGGYTF.